This TCR beta chain comes out of a study of T cell responses to AZD1222 COVID-19 vaccine (dated by TCRdb to 2020 to 2023). Describing the broader study: A total of under 250 trial participants underwent TCR sequencing, of whom 207 had received two doses of AZD1222 and 26 had received two doses of the MenACWY control vaccine. Trial participants were enrolled by age into subgroups of 18-55, 56-69 and 70-plus years, and about 150, 27 and 61 TCR-sequenced participants, respectively, were included in these subgroups.

What the time point label conveys for this sample: baseline before first vaccination. The treatment or condition label, as the study defines it: meningococcal conjugate vaccine given as trial control. Vaccinee samples came from UK trials COV001 and COV002, including a single-blind randomized controlled phase 2/3 trial of AZD1222 (ChAdOx1 nCoV-19) in healthy adults. Trial participant PBMC samples were collected at day 0 and day 28 after the second dose for TCRbeta chain sequencing. General study outcomes and caveats: The 56-69-year group was small, and its depth increase did not reach significance, likely because of low power. Participants were mostly white British, with more females than males. The authors suggested clonal diversity may have been underestimated. The vaccine-associated CD4 TCRs covered the entire spike protein, and the dominant responses fell in regions 160-218 and 743-854. Spike-specific TCR breadth and depth rose significantly after two AZD1222 doses compared with day 0 and with MenACWY recipients. Because no day 14 peak-response samples were available, the repertoires could be characterized only after the peak T cell response. Epitopes outside the regions mutated in the B.1.351 and B.1.1.7 variants were reportedly recognized by nearly half of the unique spike-specific TCRs. Conclusions about previously exposed vaccinees were limited because only a handful of AZD1222 recipients were SARS-CoV-2 seropositive at baseline.

From a lookup of the germline V gene, CDR1 and CDR2 are SGHTA and FQGNSA. From cysteine to phenylalanine, the CDR3 is 15 amino acids long. Of the read, only the CDR3 DNA is kept; its 45 bases are in frame from base 1. The junction carries 14 bases between V and J, which are trimmed by 5 bases and 0 bases respectively. Remarks on this clone: Its recognized antigen is unknown. No base quality values were provided; no much bigger clone lies one nucleotide off.

The CDR3 regions of human TCRbeta chains were analyzed by immunosequencing. The authors' analysis ran thus. Repertoire TCRs were checked for matches against a reference library of SARS-CoV-2-specific TCRs that had been generated using the MIRA antigen-specificity platform. Breadth was defined as the fraction of unique TCRs that were SARS-CoV-2-associated, and depth was defined as the fraction of total T cells that were SARS-CoV-2-associated. Using the MIRA data, each spike-specific TCR was mapped to the spike region that the TCR reacts to and placed in a CD4 or CD8 class. Log10-transformed breadth and depth values were compared by one-way ANOVA with Sidak's multiple comparisons tests. Entries here come from immuneACCESS through TCRdb and include only in-frame sequences with V and J called. Some clones fail to appear in such tables; in the studies checked, an unresolved V gene covers under half of the shortfall, and the cause of the remainder is unknown. V and J calls and clone size follow that table, whereas D and trimming were derived from the DNA. In all, the sample holds 90,000 to 110,000 clones, and 88% of those were seen once. The biggest ten clones account for 13% of the sample.

The TCR sequence derives from an adult in good health. Sequences were derived from peripheral blood, sampled on day 0 of MenACWY control vaccination. The receptor chain draws on TRBV7-2 and TRBJ2-7; the D gene assignment is ambiguous. The DNA sequence is as follows: TGTGCCAGCAGCCCTTCTATGGCGGTCTCCTACGAGCAGTACTTC. It translates as CASSPSMAVSYEQYF.